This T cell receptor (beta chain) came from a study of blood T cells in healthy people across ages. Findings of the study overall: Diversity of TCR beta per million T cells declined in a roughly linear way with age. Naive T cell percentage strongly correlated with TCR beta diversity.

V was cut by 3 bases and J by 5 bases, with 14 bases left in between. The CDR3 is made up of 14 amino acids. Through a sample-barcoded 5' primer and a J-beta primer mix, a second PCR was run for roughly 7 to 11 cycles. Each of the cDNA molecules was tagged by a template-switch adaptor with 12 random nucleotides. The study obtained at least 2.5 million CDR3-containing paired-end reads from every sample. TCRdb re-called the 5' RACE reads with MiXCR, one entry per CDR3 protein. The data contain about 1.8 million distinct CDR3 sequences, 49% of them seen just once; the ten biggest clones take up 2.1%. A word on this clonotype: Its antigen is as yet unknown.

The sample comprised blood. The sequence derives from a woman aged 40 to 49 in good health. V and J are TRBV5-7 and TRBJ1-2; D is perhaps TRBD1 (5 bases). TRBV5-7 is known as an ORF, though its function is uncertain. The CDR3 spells CASSWCTGIYGYTF. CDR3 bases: TGTGCCAGCAGCTGGTGTACAGGCATTTATGGCTACACCTTC.